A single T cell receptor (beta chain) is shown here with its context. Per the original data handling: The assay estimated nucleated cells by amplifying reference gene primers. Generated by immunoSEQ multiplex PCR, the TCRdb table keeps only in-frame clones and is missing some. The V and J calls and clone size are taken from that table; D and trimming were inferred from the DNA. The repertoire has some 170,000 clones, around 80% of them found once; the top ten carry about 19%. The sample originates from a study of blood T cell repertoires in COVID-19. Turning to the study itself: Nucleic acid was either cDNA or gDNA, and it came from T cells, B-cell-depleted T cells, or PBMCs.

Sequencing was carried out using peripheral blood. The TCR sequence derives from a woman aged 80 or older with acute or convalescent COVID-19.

The chain's CDR3 is CSASRGGETQYF. DNA for the CDR3: TGCAGTGCTAGTCGTGGAGGAGAGACCCAGTACTTC. The chain combines TRBV20-1 with TRBJ2-5, with a possible D match to TRBD2 (5 bases). There are 12 residues in the CDR3. From germline, CDR1 is DFQATT and CDR2 SNEGSKA (reference sequence). V was shortened by 3 bases and J by 4 bases, with 9 bases between the two germline ends.